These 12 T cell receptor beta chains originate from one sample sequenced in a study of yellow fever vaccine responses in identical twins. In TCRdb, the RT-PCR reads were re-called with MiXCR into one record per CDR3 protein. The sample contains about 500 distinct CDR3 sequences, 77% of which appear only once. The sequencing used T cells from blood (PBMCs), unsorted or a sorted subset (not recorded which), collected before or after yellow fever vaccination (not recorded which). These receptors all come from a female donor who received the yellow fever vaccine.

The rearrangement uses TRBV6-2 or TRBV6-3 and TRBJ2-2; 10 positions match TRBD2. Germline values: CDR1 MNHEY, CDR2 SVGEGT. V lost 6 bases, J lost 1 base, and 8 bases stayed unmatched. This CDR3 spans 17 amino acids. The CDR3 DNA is TGTGCCAGCAGCTATAGCGGGAGGAAGGGGAACACCGGGGAGCTGTTTTTT. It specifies CASSYSGRKGNTGELFF.

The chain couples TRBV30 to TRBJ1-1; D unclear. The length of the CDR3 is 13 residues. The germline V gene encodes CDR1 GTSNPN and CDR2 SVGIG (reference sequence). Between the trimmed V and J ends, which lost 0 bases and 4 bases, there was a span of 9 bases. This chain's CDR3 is CAWSVGGSTEAFF. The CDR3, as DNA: TGTGCCTGGAGTGTAGGAGGGTCCACTGAAGCTTTCTTT.

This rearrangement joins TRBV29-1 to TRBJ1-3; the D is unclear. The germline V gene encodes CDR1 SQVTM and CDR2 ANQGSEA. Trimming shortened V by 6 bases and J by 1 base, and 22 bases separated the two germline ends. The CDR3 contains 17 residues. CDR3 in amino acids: CSVIAEADLLSGNTIYF. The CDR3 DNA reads TGCAGCGTCATAGCTGAGGCGGACCTACTTTCTGGAAACACCATATATTTT.

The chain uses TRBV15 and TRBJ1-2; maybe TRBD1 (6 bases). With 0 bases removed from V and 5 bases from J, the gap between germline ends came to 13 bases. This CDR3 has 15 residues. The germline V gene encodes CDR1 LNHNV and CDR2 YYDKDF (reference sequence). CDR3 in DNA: TGTGCCACCAGCAGAGATGCTCTTGGACAGTATGGCTACACCTTC. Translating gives CATSRDALGQYGYTF.

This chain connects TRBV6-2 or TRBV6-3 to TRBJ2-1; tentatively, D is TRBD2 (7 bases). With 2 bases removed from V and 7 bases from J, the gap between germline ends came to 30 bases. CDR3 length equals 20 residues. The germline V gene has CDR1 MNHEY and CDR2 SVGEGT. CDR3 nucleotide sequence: TGTGCCAGCAGTTACCTTGGGGATCAGGGGCGGGAGCGCCTGGGGAATGAGCAGTTCTTC. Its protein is CASSYLGDQGRERLGNEQFF.

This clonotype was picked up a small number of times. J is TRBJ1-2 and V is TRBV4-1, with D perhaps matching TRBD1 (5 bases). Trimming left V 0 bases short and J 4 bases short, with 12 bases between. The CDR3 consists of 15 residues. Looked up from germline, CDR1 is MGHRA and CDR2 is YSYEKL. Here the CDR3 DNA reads TGCGCCAGCAGCCAAGATTGGGGGGGGACCTATGGCTACACCTTC. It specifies CASSQDWGGTYGYTF.

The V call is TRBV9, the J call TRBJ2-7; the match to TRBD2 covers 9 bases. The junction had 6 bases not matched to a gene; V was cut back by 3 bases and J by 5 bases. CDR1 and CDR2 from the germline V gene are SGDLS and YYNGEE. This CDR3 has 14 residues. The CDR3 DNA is TGTGCCAGCAGCGGTAGCGGGAGCCTCAACGAGCAGTACTTC. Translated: CASSGSGSLNEQYF.

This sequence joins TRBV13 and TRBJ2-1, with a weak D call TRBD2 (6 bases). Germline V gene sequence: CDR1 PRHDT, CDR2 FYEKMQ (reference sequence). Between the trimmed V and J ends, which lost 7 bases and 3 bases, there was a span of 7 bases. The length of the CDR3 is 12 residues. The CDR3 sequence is CASMGGYNEQFF. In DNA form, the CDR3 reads TGTGCCAGCATGGGAGGCTACAATGAGCAGTTCTTC.

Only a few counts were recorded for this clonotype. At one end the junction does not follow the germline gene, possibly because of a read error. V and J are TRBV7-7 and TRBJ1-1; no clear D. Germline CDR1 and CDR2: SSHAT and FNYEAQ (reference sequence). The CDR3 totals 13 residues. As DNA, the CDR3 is TGTGCTAGCAGCTTAGTAGTGAACACTGAAGCTTTCTTT. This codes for CASSLVVNTEAFF.

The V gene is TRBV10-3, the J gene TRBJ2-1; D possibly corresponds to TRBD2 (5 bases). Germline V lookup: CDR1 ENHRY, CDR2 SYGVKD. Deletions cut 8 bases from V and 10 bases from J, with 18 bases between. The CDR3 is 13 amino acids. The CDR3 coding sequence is TGTGCCATCCACTCAGATTATGGAGGCGAGCAGTTCTTC. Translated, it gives CAIHSDYGGEQFF.

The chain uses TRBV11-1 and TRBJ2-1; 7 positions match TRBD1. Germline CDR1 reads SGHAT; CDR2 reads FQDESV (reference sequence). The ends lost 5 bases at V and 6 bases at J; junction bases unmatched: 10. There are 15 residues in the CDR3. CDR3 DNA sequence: TGTGCCAGCAGCCTCGGACAGGTGTTGGGCAATGAGCAGTTCTTC. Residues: CASSLGQVLGNEQFF.

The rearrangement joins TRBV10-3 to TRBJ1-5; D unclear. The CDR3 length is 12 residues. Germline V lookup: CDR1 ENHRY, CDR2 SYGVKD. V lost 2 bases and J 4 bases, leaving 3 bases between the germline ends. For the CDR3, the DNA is TGTGCCATCAGTGAGGGGAATCAGCCCCAGCATTTT. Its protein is CAISEGNQPQHF.